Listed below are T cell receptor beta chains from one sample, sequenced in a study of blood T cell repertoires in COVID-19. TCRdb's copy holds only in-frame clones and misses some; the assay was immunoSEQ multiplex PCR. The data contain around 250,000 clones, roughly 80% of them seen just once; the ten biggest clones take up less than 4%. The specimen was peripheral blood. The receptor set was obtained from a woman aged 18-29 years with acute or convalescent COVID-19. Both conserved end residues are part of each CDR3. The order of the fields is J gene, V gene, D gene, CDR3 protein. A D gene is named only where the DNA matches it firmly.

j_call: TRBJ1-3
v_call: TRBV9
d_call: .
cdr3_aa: CASSVGSGAGNTIYF

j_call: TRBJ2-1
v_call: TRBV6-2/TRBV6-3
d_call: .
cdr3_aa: CASSYQLKDTFEQFF

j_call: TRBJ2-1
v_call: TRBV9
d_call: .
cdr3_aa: CASSGSLTYNEQFF

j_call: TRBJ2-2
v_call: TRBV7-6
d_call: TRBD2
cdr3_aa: CASSLALAGATPVTGELFF

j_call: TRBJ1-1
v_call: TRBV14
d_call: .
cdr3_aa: CASGEGGSAFF

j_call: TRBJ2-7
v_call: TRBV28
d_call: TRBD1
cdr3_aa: CAASSGGPYEQYF

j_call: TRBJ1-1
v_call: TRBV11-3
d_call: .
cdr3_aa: CASSLTGNTEAFF

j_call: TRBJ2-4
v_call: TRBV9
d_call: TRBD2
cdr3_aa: CASSLSREGQNIQYF

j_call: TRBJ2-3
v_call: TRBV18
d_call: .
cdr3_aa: CASSVYAGSPTDTQYF

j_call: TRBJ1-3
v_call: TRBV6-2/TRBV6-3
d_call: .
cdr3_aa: CASSLNSGNTIYF

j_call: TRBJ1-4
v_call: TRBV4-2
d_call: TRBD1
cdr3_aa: CASSQTFTGTGGEKLFF

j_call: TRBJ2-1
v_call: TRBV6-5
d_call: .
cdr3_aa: CASSTSYNEQFF

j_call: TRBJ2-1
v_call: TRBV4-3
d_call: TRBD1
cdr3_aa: CASSPGQNNEQFF

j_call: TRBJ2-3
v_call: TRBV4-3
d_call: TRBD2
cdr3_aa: CASSQRTSGTDTQYF

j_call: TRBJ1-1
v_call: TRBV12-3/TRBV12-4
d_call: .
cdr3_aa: CASSLSGQGEAFF

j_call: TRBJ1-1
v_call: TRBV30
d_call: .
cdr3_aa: CAWSAGDNTEAFF